These T cell receptor beta chains were read from a single sample in a study of T cell responses to AZD1222 COVID-19 vaccine. Method: immunoSEQ multiplex PCR; TCRdb's copy keeps in-frame clones and lacks some. This sample carries 120,000 or so clones, about 90% of them seen once, and the ten largest clones take under 7%. The sequencing here drew on peripheral blood, taken on day 0 of AZD1222 vaccination. These TCRs come from an adult in good health. Both conserved end residues are part of each CDR3. D genes are given only for firm matches. Size is stated for part of the rows, as once, few or many counts, or as a class when the clone is expanded.

>TRBJ2-7|-|-|TRBV6-5
TGTGCCAGCACCCGGACGGCCTACGAGCAGTACTTC
CASTRTAYEQYF
>TRBJ1-6|-|-|TRBV28
TGTGCCAGCAGTTTCAGAGGGGATGCAAGTTCACCCCTCCACTTT
CASSFRGDASSPLHF
>TRBJ2-2|-|TRBD1|TRBV5-1
TGCGCCAGCAGCTTCGGGACAGGGGGCACCGGGGAGCTGTTTTTT
CASSFGTGGTGELFF
>TRBJ1-2|-|-|TRBV12-3/TRBV12-4
TGTGCCAGCAGGAGGGGGGTTTTATATGGCTACACCTTC
CASRRGVLYGYTF
>TRBJ2-6|-|TRBD1|TRBV5-5
TGTGCCAGCAGCCGGGGACAGGAGGGTGTTACCGGGGCCAACGTCCTGACTTTC
CASSRGQEGVTGANVLTF
>TRBJ1-3|-|-|TRBV28
TGTGCCAGCAGGTCAGGGAGCTCTGGAAACACCATATATTTT
CASRSGSSGNTIYF
>TRBJ1-1|-|TRBD1|TRBV5-1
TGCGCCAGCAGCGGGACAGGGGTGGGAACTGAAGCTTTCTTT
CASSGTGVGTEAFF
>TRBJ2-3|-|-|TRBV7-8
TGTGCCAGCAGCTTAGCGCAGCAGGGGAGCACAGATACGCAGTATTTT
CASSLAQQGSTDTQYF
>TRBJ2-5|-|-|TRBV5-1
TGCGCCAGCAGCTCACAGGTGGAGGAGACCCAGTACTTC
CASSSQVEETQYF
>TRBJ2-7|-|-|TRBV4-3
TGCGCCAGCAGCCAAGGTAGGGGGAGCTCCTACGAGCAGTACTTC
CASSQGRGSSYEQYF
>TRBJ1-2|-|TRBD1|TRBV19
TGTGCCAGTCTAGGGACAGAGACCGGCTACACCTTC
CASLGTETGYTF
>TRBJ2-7|-|-|TRBV12-3/TRBV12-4
TGTGCCAGCAGTTCCGGTGACGAGCAGTACTTC
CASSSGDEQYF
>TRBJ1-3|-|-|TRBV5-1
TGCGCCAGCAGCTTGGCCGGAACCTCGGGTGGAAACACCATATATTTT
CASSLAGTSGGNTIYF
>TRBJ1-5|-|TRBD1|TRBV27
TGTGCCAGCAGTTTCCTCGGGACAGGGCCCGAAAATCAGCCCCAGCATTTT
CASSFLGTGPENQPQHF
>TRBJ1-2|few|-|TRBV2
TGTGCCAGCAGCAGGGAAGTGGGGGGCTACACCTTC
CASSREVGGYTF
>TRBJ2-3|-|TRBD2|TRBV30
TGTGCCTGGAGTGTACTTGGTGGGAGGGCAGATACGCAGTATTTT
CAWSVLGGRADTQYF
>TRBJ1-2|-|TRBD1|TRBV3-1/TRBV3-2
TGTGCCAGCAGCCAGGGGACAGTCTATGGCTACACCTTC
CASSQGTVYGYTF
>TRBJ1-5|-|TRBD1|TRBV30
TGTGCCTGGAGGGCCGGCGGACAGGGAAATCAGCCCCAGCATTTT
CAWRAGGQGNQPQHF
>TRBJ2-2|-|-|TRBV2
TGTGCCAGCAGTGACTTTCTAGCGCCCCTTGGCACCGGGGAGCTGTTTTTT
CASSDFLAPLGTGELFF
>TRBJ1-6|-|-|TRBV5-6
TGTGCCAGCAGCCGCAGGGGCTCCCTACCTTATAATTCACCCCTCCACTTT
CASSRRGSLPYNSPLHF
>TRBJ2-5|-|-|TRBV7-2
TGTGCCAGCAGCTCACAGGTTACCTACCAAGAGACCCAGTACTTC
CASSSQVTYQETQYF
>TRBJ1-1|-|-|TRBV6-4
TGTGCCAGCAGTGACTCGAGCAGGGGCACTGAAGCTTTCTTT
CASSDSSRGTEAFF
>TRBJ1-1|-|TRBD1|TRBV5-1
TGCGCCAGCAGCGGACAGGGGGCTGGGAACACTGAAGCTTTCTTT
CASSGQGAGNTEAFF
>TRBJ2-1|-|TRBD2|TRBV18
TGTGCCAGCTCCTATAATCTAGCGGGGGAATACAATGAGCAGTTCTTC
CASSYNLAGEYNEQFF
>TRBJ1-6|-|-|TRBV28
TGTGCCAGCAGTTTTAGGGTGGAGGCCCTCCACTTT
CASSFRVEALHF
>TRBJ1-3|-|-|TRBV7-9
TGTGCCAGCAGTCCAGGGGTTTTCTCTGGAAACACCATATATTTT
CASSPGVFSGNTIYF
>TRBJ1-5|-|-|TRBV3-1/TRBV3-2
TGTGCCAGCAGCCAAGAGGAACGGCAGCCCCAGCATTTT
CASSQEERQPQHF
>TRBJ1-1|-|-|TRBV2
TGTGCCAGCAGTCCGACAGTTAGGACTGAAGCTTTCTTT
CASSPTVRTEAFF
>TRBJ2-2|-|TRBD1|TRBV19
TGTGCCAGTAGTGTAACAGGGGGCACCGGGGAGCTGTTTTTT
CASSVTGGTGELFF
>TRBJ1-3|once|-|TRBV5-1
TGCGCCAGCAGCAGCCCCACGGAAGACACCATATATTTT
CASSSPTEDTIYF
>TRBJ2-3|-|TRBD2|TRBV4-2
TGTGCCAGCAGCCAAGACCTCCCGCTAGCGGGACCCTCAGATACGCAGTATTTT
CASSQDLPLAGPSDTQYF
>TRBJ2-5|-|-|TRBV10-3
TGTGCCATCAGTGAGGCCTTCCAAGAGACCCAGTACTTC
CAISEAFQETQYF
>TRBJ1-6|-|-|TRBV6-4
TGTGCCAGCAGTGACTCGGGGGTTAGGCCCCTTATAGCTAATTCACCCCTCCACTTT
CASSDSGVRPLIANSPLHF
>TRBJ1-1|-|-|TRBV5-1
TGCGCCAGCAGCAGGTTCATGAACACTGAAGCTTTCTTT
CASSRFMNTEAFF
>TRBJ2-4|-|-|TRBV4-1
TGCGCCAGCAGCCAATCTACTCAGGGCCTTCTCACCAAAAACATTCAGTACTTC
CASSQSTQGLLTKNIQYF
>TRBJ2-1|-|-|TRBV5-4
TGTGCCAGCAGCTTGGATCCGGGGGCCTCCTACAATGAGCAGTTCTTC
CASSLDPGASYNEQFF
>TRBJ2-5|-|-|TRBV5-8
TGTGCCAGCAGCCCCGGACAGCCACAAGAGACCCAGTACTTC
CASSPGQPQETQYF
>TRBJ2-7|-|TRBD1|TRBV27
TGTGCCAGCAGTACGCCGGGACAGTTAGTCTACGAGCAGTACTTC
CASSTPGQLVYEQYF
>TRBJ1-3|-|-|TRBV7-9
TGTGCCAGCAGCTTGACGTCGCTTTCTGGAAACACCATATATTTT
CASSLTSLSGNTIYF
>TRBJ2-1|-|TRBD2|TRBV7-3
TGTGCCAGCAGCTACGATGCGCCTGGCGGGGGGGACTACAATGAGCAGTTCTTC
CASSYDAPGGGDYNEQFF
>TRBJ2-3|-|TRBD2|TRBV5-4
TGTGCCAGCAGCCTAGGTGCTAGCGGGAGGGGAGATACGCAGTATTTT
CASSLGASGRGDTQYF
>TRBJ1-6|-|-|TRBV4-3
TGCGCCAGCAGCCAAAACCGTCCGGATGATTCACCCCTCCACTTT
CASSQNRPDDSPLHF
>TRBJ1-2|-|-|TRBV20-1
TGCAGTGCTAGCTACTATGGCTACACCTTC
CSASYYGYTF
>TRBJ2-7|once|TRBD2|TRBV11-2
TGTGCCAGCAGCCTAGGACTAGCGTACGAGCAGTACTTC
CASSLGLAYEQYF
>TRBJ2-2|-|TRBD1|TRBV5-1
TGCGCCAGCAGCCGAGGACAGGGGGAAGGCACCGGGGAGCTGTTTTTT
CASSRGQGEGTGELFF
>TRBJ2-3|-|TRBD2|TRBV28
TGTGCCAGCAATGGTCCGCATAGCGGGGCTAGCACAGATACGCAGTATTTT
CASNGPHSGASTDTQYF
>TRBJ2-1|-|TRBD1|TRBV30
TGTGCCTTCGTCAGGGACAGGGTAGTCTTC
CAFVRDRVVF
>TRBJ2-1|-|-|TRBV18
TGTGCCAGCTCCCCCCCCTCCTACAATGAGCAGTTCTTC
CASSPPSYNEQFF
>TRBJ2-3|-|TRBD2|TRBV3-1/TRBV3-2
TGTGCCAGCAGCCAGAGAGCGGGGGGGGCGGATACGCAGTATTTT
CASSQRAGGADTQYF
>TRBJ1-1|-|-|TRBV29-1
TGCAGCGTGGGACTGCCAAACACTGAAGCTTTCTTT
CSVGLPNTEAFF
>TRBJ1-6|-|TRBD1|TRBV28
TGTGCCAGCAGCCCATCAGGGGGGAAGACGGGAAGCTCCTATAATTCACCCCTCCACTTT
CASSPSGGKTGSSYNSPLHF
>TRBJ1-1|-|-|TRBV7-3
TGTGCCAGCAGCTCCAGGGAGACGAACACTGAAGCTTTCTTT
CASSSRETNTEAFF
>TRBJ1-1|-|-|TRBV6-5
TGTGCCAGCAGTTACTCAGACACCGAGGTAACTGAAGCTTTCTTT
CASSYSDTEVTEAFF
>TRBJ2-2|-|TRBD2|TRBV6-5
TGTGCCAGCCAAGCGGGGGGGGCCGCCGGGGAGCTGTTTTTT
CASQAGGAAGELFF